This TCR beta chain was profiled in a study of CD8+ T cells in alopecia areata. Across the study: Those treated were given oral tofacitinib at 5 to 10 mg twice daily.

Study observations and caveats: Lesional scalp displayed greater clonality than normal scalp, most notably in alopecia totalis/universalis.

RNA was extracted and reverse transcribed into cDNA as the sequencing template. Assay used: immunoSEQ multiplex PCR; TCRdb lists only in-frame clones, some missing. The profile shows approximately 180,000 clones, roughly 60% of them singletons. As regards this clone: The antigen is undetermined.

V shed 4 bases and J 5 bases; nucleotides not matched to a gene: 6. The CDR3 totals 14 residues. Germline V CDR1 and CDR2: MNHEY, SVGAGI. Sorting separated CD4+ and CD8+ T cells out of PBMCs. Sequencing used CD4+ T cells sorted from blood, obtained at week 0. V usage is TRBV6-5 and J usage is TRBJ1-2; the match to TRBD1 covers 8 bases. This receptor was identified in a human donor with alopecia areata. The CDR3 DNA reads as TGTGCCAGCAGTTTAGTTGGACAGGGTTATGGCTACACCTTC. Protein product: CASSLVGQGYGYTF.